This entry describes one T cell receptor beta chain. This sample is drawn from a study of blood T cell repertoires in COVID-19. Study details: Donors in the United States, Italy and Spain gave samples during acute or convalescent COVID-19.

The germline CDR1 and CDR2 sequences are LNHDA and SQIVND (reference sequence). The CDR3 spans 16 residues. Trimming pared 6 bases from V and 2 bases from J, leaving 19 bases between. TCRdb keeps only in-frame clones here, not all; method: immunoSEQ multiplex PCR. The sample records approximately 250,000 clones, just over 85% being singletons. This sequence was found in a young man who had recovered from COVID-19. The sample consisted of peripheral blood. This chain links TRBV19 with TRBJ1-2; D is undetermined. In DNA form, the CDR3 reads TGTGCCAGTAGATCCGTCGGGTTTCCGGCCAACTATGGCTACACCTTC. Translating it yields CASRSVGFPANYGYTF.